The sequence of this T cell receptor (beta chain) was determined in a study of blood T cell repertoires in COVID-19. This table comes from immunoSEQ multiplex PCR, and its TCRdb copy is limited to in-frame clones, with some not included. The repertoire holds about 80,000 clones, with 60% to 75% as singletons. From germline, CDR1 is SGHTA and CDR2 FQGTGA. The CDR3 is made up of 15 amino acids. J lost 7 bases, V lost 5 bases, and 5 bases had no gene match. Sequenced sample: peripheral blood. The chain employs TRBV7-3 and TRBJ2-3; 14 bases are shared with TRBD2. This sequence originates from a man aged 50-59 years with active or convalescent COVID-19. The CDR3 protein is CASSVGTSGGNTQYF. For the CDR3, the DNA is TGTGCCAGCAGCGTCGGGACTAGCGGGGGAAATACGCAGTATTTT.